This entry lists 18 T cell receptor gamma chains sequenced from one sample in a study of intestinal T cells in coeliac disease. LymphoTrack primers amplified TRG sequences from 200 to 250 ng of biopsy DNA. TCRdb reanalyzed the multiplex PCR reads using CATT. Seen here are some 720 gamma-chain clones, around half observed once, and the top ten hold roughly a quarter. For each case, the template was genomic DNA from ten roughly 4.8-µm formalin-fixed paraffin-embedded scrolls. Sequenced material: a duodenal biopsy. All receptors come from a human donor with celiac disease.

The sample holds a few counts of this clone. A much larger clone sits a single nucleotide away, making a read error possible. The genes are TRGV2 and TRGJ1 or TRGJ2. CDR1 is EGSNGY and CDR2 is YDSYNSKV in the germline V gene. This CDR3 is built from 11 residues. The CDR3 sequence is CATWDEDKKLF. In nucleotides, the CDR3 is TGTGCCACCTGGGACGAAGATAAGAAACTCTTC.

CDR3 amino acids: CAALGSVIIKKLF. CDR3 DNA: TGTGCTGCGTTGGGATCTGTTATTATAAAGAAACTCTTT. V usage is TRGV10 and J usage is TRGJ1 or TRGJ2. TRGV10 is an ORF, and what it does is uncertain. Germline trimming cut 10 bases from V and 10 bases from J; bases unmatched to any gene: 17. The CDR3 extends over 13 amino acids.

Concerning this clone: A much bigger clone sits one base away, suggesting this may be a read error. Distinct nucleotide sequences in the sample also encode this CDR3. The chain links TRGV3 to TRGJ1 or TRGJ2. This CDR3 spans 14 amino acids. Trimming at V came to 2 bases and at J to 4 bases, leaving 8 bases not matched to a gene. Germline assignment: CDR1 VTNTFY and CDR2 YDVSTARD (reference sequence). The CDR3 sequence is CATWDKGFYYKKLF. CDR3 nucleotide sequence: TGTGCCACCTGGGACAAAGGGTTCTATTATAAGAAACTCTTT.

This clone counts as large (0.1 to 1%). The chain combines TRGV3 with TRGJP2. Trimming cost V 0 bases and J 6 bases; bases outside gene matches: 10. The germline gives CDR1 VTNTFY, CDR2 YDVSTARD (reference sequence). The CDR3 has 16 residues. The CDR3 here is CATWDRLSRGDWIKTF. The CDR3 DNA sequence: TGTGCCACCTGGGACAGGCTTTCTAGGGGTGATTGGATCAAGACGTTT.

This clone appeared a few times. TCRdb's entry gives the protein of a much larger clone, which mismatches this DNA's translation at residue 7, likely from a read error; the protein reported here is translated from the DNA. The V gene is TRGV2, the J gene TRGJ1 or TRGJ2. Germline CDR1 and CDR2: EGSNGY and YDSYNSKV. After removal of 1 base from V and 3 bases from J, the junction contained 3 bases not matched to a gene. This CDR3 contains 13 residues. The CDR3 region is CATWDGSYYKKLF. The CDR3 DNA reads as TGTGCCACCTGGGACGGAAGTTATTATAAGAAACTCTTT.

This clone is labeled large. J is TRGJP2 and V is TRGV2. V was clipped by 5 bases and J by 12 bases; unmatched bases: 9. Germline values: CDR1 EGSNGY, CDR2 YDSYNSKV. The CDR3 has 12 residues. CDR3 amino acids: CATWAPYRIKTF. CDR3 in DNA: TGTGCCACCTGGGCCCCCTACCGGATCAAGACGTTT.

In its sample, this clone was seen a few times. A read error likely explains why the TCRdb protein, taken from a much larger clone, differs from this DNA's translation at residue 6; the protein shown is translated from the DNA. The chain has TRGV8 and TRGJP2. The V segment lost 3 bases and the J segment 3 bases; nucleotides outside the gene matches: 4. This CDR3 has 14 residues. Germline V gene lookup returns CDR1 VENAVY and CDR2 YDSYNSRV. The CDR3 DNA reads as TGTGCCACCTGGGATGAGGGTAGTGATTGGATCAAGACGTTT. Protein: CATWDEGSDWIKTF.

This rearrangement joins TRGV8 to TRGJP2. Germline CDR1 is VENAVY and CDR2 is YDSYNSRV. The CDR3 covers 11 residues. V was clipped by 8 bases and J by 15 bases; unmatched bases: 12. CDR3 DNA sequence: TGTGCCACCTTGGGATGGGGACTCAAGACGTTT. It codes for CATLGWGLKTF.

The V gene is TRGV3, the J gene TRGJ1 or TRGJ2. The CDR3 covers 12 residues. V gave up 0 bases and J gave up 13 bases; unmatched junction bases: 9. CDR1 and CDR2 (germline): VTNTFY, YDVSTARD (reference sequence). The CDR3 here is CATWDRPIRKLF. DNA for the CDR3: TGTGCCACCTGGGACAGGCCCATAAGAAAACTCTTT.

This chain links TRGV10 with TRGJ1 or TRGJ2. TRGV10 belongs to the ORF category, with a function that is uncertain. The junction had 7 bases not matched to a gene; V was cut back by 8 bases and J by 5 bases. There are 12 residues in the CDR3. DNA for the CDR3: TGTGCTGCGTGGGTAAAAGATTATAAGAAACTCTTT. Amino acids: CAAWVKDYKKLF.

In the case of this clone: A far larger clone is only one base removed, so a read error is likely. This CDR3 is also generated by other DNA sequences in the sample. The gene calls are TRGV8 and TRGJ1 or TRGJ2. Germline trimming cut 3 bases from V and 3 bases from J; bases unmatched to any gene: 5. The CDR3 totals 13 residues. Germline CDR1 reads VENAVY; CDR2 reads YDSYNSRV. In nucleotides, the CDR3 is TGTGCCACCTGGGATCTAACTTATTATAAGAAACTCTTT. Translated, it gives CATWDLTYYKKLF.

As for this clone: A far larger clone is one base from this, pointing to a likely read error. At the DNA level, this CDR3 is encoded by other sequences in the same sample as well. The gene calls are TRGV3 and TRGJ1 or TRGJ2. The CDR3 sequence is 9 residues long. The germline gives CDR1 VTNTFY, CDR2 YDVSTARD (reference sequence). CDR3 sequence reads: CATWDKKLF. CDR3 bases: TGTGCCACCTGGGATAAGAAACTCTTC.

This clone has more than one count but fewer than ten. The protein TCRdb gives is from a much larger clone and does not agree with this DNA's translation at residue 8, likely a read error; the protein shown here comes from the DNA. The chain uses TRGV3 and TRGJP2. Germline V lookup: CDR1 VTNTFY, CDR2 YDVSTARD (reference sequence). V trimming: 0 bases; J trimming: 11 bases; junction bases outside the gene matches: 6. CDR3 size: 13 residues. The chain's CDR3 is CATWDRRGWIKTF. CDR3 sequence (DNA): TGTGCCACCTGGGACAGGCGAGGATGGATCAAGACGTTT.

Note on this clone: This DNA translates differently at residue 10 from the TCRdb protein, which is that of a much larger clone; a read error is likely, and the protein shown is the DNA's own translation. This chain connects TRGV3 to TRGJP2. With 0 bases clipped from V and 15 bases from J, the junction kept 10 bases outside the gene matches. This CDR3 contains 13 residues. CDR1 VTNTFY and CDR2 YDVSTARD come from the germline V gene (reference sequence). The CDR3 DNA reads as TGTGCCACCTGGGACAGGCGAAGATGGGTCAAGACGTTT. This sequence encodes CATWDRRRWVKTF.

Concerning this clone itself: With a much larger clone just one base away, this may be a read error. The chain recombines TRGV10 with TRGJ1 or TRGJ2. TRGV10 is designated an ORF whose function remains uncertain. The CDR3 is 13 amino acids. Here the CDR3 DNA reads TGTGCTGCGTGGCCCACGAATTATTACAAGAAACTCTTT. The encoded protein is CAAWPTNYYKKLF.

The chain carries TRGV8 and TRGJP1. The CDR3 has 14 amino acids. V was clipped by 5 bases and J by 6 bases; unmatched bases: 9. The germline gives CDR1 VENAVY, CDR2 YDSYNSRV. The CDR3 nucleotides read TGTGCCACCTGGGGCATACCAGCTGGTTGGTTCAAGATATTT. The encoded protein is CATWGIPAGWFKIF.

The chain joins TRGV8 to TRGJP2. Germline CDR1 and CDR2: VENAVY and YDSYNSRV. Germline trimming cut 3 bases from V and 11 bases from J; bases unmatched to any gene: 12. This CDR3 contains 14 residues. The CDR3 spells CATWDGRMEWIKTF. CDR3 bases: TGTGCCACCTGGGATGGGAGGATGGAATGGATCAAGACGTTT.

V and J are TRGV8 and TRGJP2. The CDR3 runs 16 residues. V was clipped by 0 bases and J by 17 bases; unmatched bases: 21. The V gene's germline CDR1 is VENAVY and CDR2 YDSYNSRV. CDR3 nucleotide sequence: TGTGCCACCTGGGATAGGCTGGGTAGTGAGTTGGAATCGAAGACGTTT. This codes for CATWDRLGSELESKTF.